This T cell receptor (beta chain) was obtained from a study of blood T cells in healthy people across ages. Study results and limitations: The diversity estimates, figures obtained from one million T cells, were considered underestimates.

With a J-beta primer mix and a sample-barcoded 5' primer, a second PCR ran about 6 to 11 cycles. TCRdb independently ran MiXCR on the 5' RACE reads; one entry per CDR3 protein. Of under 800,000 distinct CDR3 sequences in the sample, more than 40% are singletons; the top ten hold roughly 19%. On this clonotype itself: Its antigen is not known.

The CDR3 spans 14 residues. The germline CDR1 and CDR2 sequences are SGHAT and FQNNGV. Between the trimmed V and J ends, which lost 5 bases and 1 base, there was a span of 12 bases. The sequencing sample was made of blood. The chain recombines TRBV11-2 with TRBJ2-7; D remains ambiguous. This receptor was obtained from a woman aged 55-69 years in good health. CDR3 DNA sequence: TGTGCCAGCAGCCTAACGTACTTTTCCTACGAGCAGTACTTC. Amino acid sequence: CASSLTYFSYEQYF.